The rows below give T cell receptor beta chains drawn from one sample of a study of cytomegalovirus exposure and HLA in healthy donors. Sequencing was performed with immunoSEQ multiplex PCR; in TCRdb, only in-frame clones are kept and a portion is missing. The data hold 130,000 or so clones, with roughly 70% observed a single time. Sequencing was performed on PBMCs. These receptors all come from a man between 35 and 55 years old in good health and CMV-seropositive. Each CDR3 is given with its conserved first and last residue. A D gene is named only where the DNA matches it firmly. The listing skips clone size in some rows; elsewhere it reads once, few, many or a size class.

>TRBV2|TRBD1|.|14|TRBJ1-5
CASSDTGGSQPQHF
TGTGCCAGCAGTGATACAGGGGGATCTCAGCCCCAGCATTTT
>TRBV5-1|TRBD2|few|15|TRBJ2-7
CASSLGLAGGSEQYF
TGCGCCAGCAGCTTGGGACTAGCGGGAGGATCCGAGCAGTACTTC
>TRBV6-4|TRBD2|.|15|TRBJ2-7
CASSVEAGASYEQYF
TGTGCCAGCAGTGTAGAGGCGGGAGCATCCTACGAGCAGTACTTC
>TRBV27|TRBD1|.|16|TRBJ1-1
CASSPNPGQGRTEAFF
TGTGCCAGCAGTCCAAACCCGGGACAGGGACGGACTGAAGCTTTCTTT
>TRBV30|TRBD2|.|17|TRBJ2-1
CAWSVRSGRAFYNEQFF
TGTGCCTGGAGTGTACGTAGCGGGAGGGCCTTCTACAATGAGCAGTTCTTC
>TRBV7-8|.|.|16|TRBJ2-3
CASSLDRAGEIDTQYF
TGTGCCAGCAGCTTAGATCGGGCAGGGGAAATAGATACGCAGTATTTT
>TRBV27|.|once|14|TRBJ2-7
CASQKQGLSYEQYF
TGTGCCAGCCAAAAACAGGGCCTCTCCTACGAGCAGTACTTC
>TRBV5-4|.|.|12|TRBJ1-1
CASSLGTGRTFF
TGTGCCAGCAGCTTGGGTACAGGAAGAACTTTCTTT
>TRBV6-4|.|few|15|TRBJ2-1
CASSDPRRSYNEQFF
TGTGCCAGCAGTGACCCGAGGCGCTCCTACAATGAGCAGTTCTTC
>TRBV5-8|.|.|13|TRBJ1-1
CASSLLRGGEAFF
TGTGCCAGCAGCTTGTTACGGGGTGGTGAAGCTTTCTTT
>TRBV27|TRBD1|.|15|TRBJ2-7
CASSPLQGVSYEQYF
TGTGCCAGCAGCCCTTTACAGGGGGTATCCTACGAGCAGTACTTC
>TRBV7-9|.|.|14|TRBJ1-6
CASSLERVNSPLHF
TGTGCCAGCAGCTTAGAGAGGGTAAATTCACCCCTCCACTTT
>TRBV5-1|TRBD2|.|14|TRBJ2-1
CASSEWGTRSEQFF
TGCGCCAGCAGCGAGTGGGGGACTAGGAGTGAGCAGTTCTTC
>TRBV2|.|.|13|TRBJ2-7
CASSEQGTYEQYF
TGTGCCAGCAGTGAACAGGGGACCTACGAGCAGTACTTC
>TRBV5-1|TRBD1|.|14|TRBJ2-7
CASSSGQALYEQYF
TGCGCCAGCAGCTCTGGACAGGCCCTGTACGAGCAGTACTTC
>TRBV5-6|TRBD1|few|18|TRBJ1-1
CASSSTGTGGLGNTEAFF
TGTGCCAGCAGCTCAACGGGGACAGGGGGCCTCGGGAACACTGAAGCTTTCTTT
>TRBV19|.|.|14|TRBJ1-3
CASAVRYSGNTIYF
TGTGCCAGTGCGGTCAGATACTCTGGAAACACCATATATTTT
>TRBV5-8|TRBD1|.|13|TRBJ1-1
CASSFGARGEAFF
TGTGCCAGCAGCTTTGGGGCCAGGGGGGAAGCTTTCTTT
>TRBV11-3|.|once|14|TRBJ2-2
CASSSLAFTGELFF
TGTGCCAGCAGCTCTCTAGCGTTCACCGGGGAGCTGTTTTTT
>TRBV30|TRBD2|once|15|TRBJ2-3
CAWSGLAGGTDTQYF
TGTGCCTGGAGTGGACTAGCGGGGGGCACAGATACGCAGTATTTT
>TRBV5-1|.|once|15|TRBJ1-4
CASSMDGGTNEKLFF
TGCGCCAGCAGCATGGACGGGGGTACTAATGAAAAACTGTTTTTT
>TRBV7-9|.|.|16|TRBJ2-5
CASSSMLALRGETQYF
TGTGCCAGCAGCTCGATGCTAGCGCTGAGGGGAGAGACCCAGTACTTC
>TRBV11-2|TRBD1|.|14|TRBJ2-7
CASSPWTGPQEQYF
TGTGCCAGCAGCCCTTGGACAGGGCCACAAGAGCAGTACTTC
>TRBV25-1|TRBD1|few|15|TRBJ1-4
CASSDPDRVDEKLFF
TGTGCCAGCAGTGACCCGGACAGGGTTGACGAAAAACTGTTTTTT
>TRBV27|.|.|12|TRBJ1-4
CASRAPGEKLFF
TGTGCCAGCAGAGCTCCCGGTGAAAAACTGTTTTTT
>TRBV28|.|.|13|TRBJ1-2
CASNLQSNYGYTF
TGTGCCAGCAACCTACAGAGTAACTATGGCTACACCTTC
>TRBV28|TRBD1|.|16|TRBJ2-3
CASIGDRGLDTDTQYF
TGTGCCAGCATTGGGGACAGGGGGCTTGACACAGATACGCAGTATTTT
>TRBV6-1|.|.|12|TRBJ1-2
CASSEGGGGYTF
TGTGCCAGCAGTGAGGGCGGGGGCGGCTACACCTTC
>TRBV18|TRBD2|.|14|TRBJ2-2
CASSPGLASGELFF
TGTGCCAGCTCACCTGGACTAGCTTCGGGGGAGCTGTTTTTT
>TRBV18|TRBD2|.|16|TRBJ2-5
CASSPSIAGVGETQYF
TGTGCCAGCTCACCGTCCATAGCGGGAGTCGGAGAGACCCAGTACTTC
>TRBV18|TRBD2|.|16|TRBJ2-7
CASSLEGSGVPYEQYF
TGTGCCAGCTCACTCGAGGGTAGCGGGGTACCCTACGAGCAGTACTTC
>TRBV7-6|.|.|16|TRBJ1-3
CASSLGQFGAGNTIYF
TGTGCCAGCAGCTTAGGACAGTTTGGCGCTGGAAACACCATATATTTT
>TRBV6-5|.|few|12|TRBJ2-7
CASTDTPYEQYF
TGTGCCAGCACGGACACCCCCTACGAGCAGTACTTC
>TRBV19|TRBD1|few|13|TRBJ1-4
CASRYRGDEKLFF
TGTGCCAGTAGGTACAGGGGAGATGAAAAACTGTTTTTT
>TRBV7-2|TRBD1|.|17|TRBJ2-6
CASSLRGQVSGANVLTF
TGTGCCAGCAGCTTGCGGGGACAGGTCTCTGGGGCCAACGTCCTGACTTTC